This T cell receptor beta chain was profiled in a study of shared clonotypes between healthy human individuals. The wider study: Plates per donor: three CD4 naive, three CD4 memory, two CD8 naive, one CD8 memory.

Study findings and constraints: How much donors shared clonotypes was expected to be affected by sequencing depth. A limitation of the genetic and exposure-history diversity represented arose from few donors.

A word on this clone: Its antigen remains unidentified.

Per germline, CDR1 SGHVS and CDR2 FQNEAQ. V trimming: 5 bases; J trimming: 8 bases; junction bases outside the gene matches: 21. The CDR3 covers 18 residues. Sorted subsets were amplified in replicate PCRs using 200 ng DNA, roughly 30,000 T cell genomes. TCRdb's table, derived via immunoSEQ multiplex PCR, lists solely in-frame clones and lacks some. The profile shows 600,000 to 750,000 clones, 90% of them singletons. The clonotype comes from a man younger than 30 in good health. Some clones in this sample may be carry-over from other donors' samples. Sequencing was done on a sample of memory CD8+ T cells from PBMCs. Subset described: CD45RO+ cells pooled with CCR7-negative TemRA cells. The chain combines TRBV7-8 with TRBJ2-1, with 7 bases lining up with TRBD2. The DNA for the CDR3 is TGTGCCAGCAGCCACTCCCTGGGGGGGGGACTGCTCCAACATGAGCAGTTCTTC. Its translation is CASSHSLGGGLLQHEQFF.